The 27 T cell receptor beta chains in this list originate from one sample, sequenced in a study of T cell repertoires in cytomegalovirus infection. Each CDR3 protein is one row after TCRdb ran MiXCR on the reads. The repertoire holds about 260,000 distinct CDR3 sequences, with roughly 13% as singletons. What was sequenced was PBMCs. The receptors stem from a human donor in good health (CMV status not recorded). Some clones in this sample may be carry-over from other donors' samples.

The sample holds a few counts of this clonotype. The rearrangement joins TRBV9 to TRBJ1-1; 10 nucleotides match TRBD1. Germline V gene lookup returns CDR1 SGDLS and CDR2 YYNGEE. With V trimmed by 4 bases and J by 10 bases, 7 bases remained unmatched. The CDR3 has 13 residues. The CDR3 is CASSPGQGTGAFF. CDR3 nucleotide sequence: TGTGCCAGCAGCCCGGGACAGGGGACCGGAGCTTTCTTT.

In its sample, this clonotype was seen a few times. The chain employs TRBV19 and TRBJ1-4; TRBD1 matches 11 bases. V lost 8 bases to trimming and J lost 7 bases; unmatched junction nucleotides: 3. Germline lookup yields CDR1 LNHDA and CDR2 SQIVND (reference sequence). The CDR3 contains 13 residues. CDR3 residues: CASQDRGREKLFF. CDR3 DNA sequence: TGTGCCAGTCAGGACAGGGGGCGTGAAAAACTGTTTTTT.

A few counts support this clonotype. The rearrangement uses TRBV29-1 and TRBJ1-2; D remains ambiguous. Trimming left V 4 bases short and J 4 bases short, with 7 bases between. CDR1 and CDR2 (germline): SQVTM, ANQGSEA. The CDR3 runs to 11 residues. In nucleotides, the CDR3 is TGCAGCGTTGGAGGTACCTATGGCTACACCTTC. It encodes CSVGGTYGYTF.

The chain carries TRBV28 and TRBJ1-5; D not resolved. Trimming removed 5 bases at V and 3 bases at J, with 20 bases between. CDR1 is MDHEN and CDR2 is SYDVKM in the germline V gene. The CDR3 loop spans 17 amino acids. CDR3: CASSPLAGGIHNQPQHF. Here the CDR3 DNA reads TGTGCCAGCAGTCCGCTGGCGGGCGGGATTCACAATCAGCCCCAGCATTTT.

This clonotype was counted many times. The V and J genes are TRBV10-1 and TRBJ1-5; D is possibly TRBD1 (6 bases). The CDR3 totals 13 residues. Germline loops: CDR1 WNHNN, CDR2 SYGVQD (reference sequence). V lost 10 bases to trimming and J lost 5 bases, with 15 bases between them. The CDR3 DNA is TGCGCCACCGACAGGCCCTGCGATCAGCCCCAGCATTTT. This sequence encodes CATDRPCDQPQHF.

This clonotype was found many times. The chain combines TRBV28 with TRBJ2-3; 13 nucleotides align to TRBD2. Per germline, CDR1 MDHEN and CDR2 SYDVKM. The CDR3 is 18 residues long. V shed 7 bases and J 8 bases; nucleotides not matched to a gene: 18. CDR3 in amino acids: CASNPQQGLAGLFVTQYF. CDR3 DNA: TGTGCCAGCAACCCTCAGCAGGGACTAGCGGGACTGTTTGTTACGCAGTATTTT.

This clonotype appeared a few times. The chain carries TRBV20-1 and TRBJ2-3; D tentatively fits TRBD1 or TRBD2 (5 bases each). The CDR3 contains 19 residues. Germline V gene data show CDR1 as DFQATT and CDR2 as SNEGSKA (reference sequence). CDR3 DNA sequence: TGCAGGCCAATACCGGCGCTCGGAGTTGCGATGAGGGGCGCAGATACGCAGTATTTT. It yields the protein CRPIPALGVAMRGADTQYF.

Comments on this clonotype: One base away lies a much larger clone, so this may be a sequencing read error. The chain joins TRBV15 to TRBJ2-3; TRBD1 matches 7 bases. The CDR3 length is 16 residues. Germline CDR1 is LNHNV and CDR2 is YYDKDF (reference sequence). CDR3 sequence (DNA): TGTGCCATCAGCAGAGGTGGCAGGGGGAGCACAGATACGCAGTATTTT. It is translated as CAISRGGRGSTDTQYF.

This clonotype was detected many times. The chain has TRBV12-5 and TRBJ1-1, with D possibly being TRBD1 (5 bases). The CDR3 has 11 amino acids. Trimming left V 2 bases short and J 10 bases short, with 8 bases between. The germline gives CDR1 LGHNT, CDR2 FRNRAP. CDR3 region: CASGLQGRAFF. CDR3 DNA: TGTGCTAGTGGTTTGCAGGGACGAGCTTTCTTT. The complete variable domain, with remaining parts taken from reference TRBV12-5 and TRBJ1-1, reads DARVTQTPRHKVTEMGQEVTMRCQPILGHNTVFWYRQTMMQGLELLAYFRNRAPLDDSGMPKDRFSAEMPDATLATLKIQPSEPRDSAVYFCASGLQGRAFFGQGTRLTVV.

This clonotype was seen ten or more times. The chain employs TRBV28 and TRBJ1-1, with TRBD1 matching over 8 bases. Germline-derived CDR1 and CDR2 are MDHEN and SYDVKM. V gave up 2 bases and J gave up 0 bases; unmatched junction bases: 2. This CDR3 is built from 15 residues. The CDR3 coding sequence is TGTGCCAGCAGTTTACCGGGACAGGTGAACACTGAAGCTTTCTTT. It yields the protein CASSLPGQVNTEAFF.

This clonotype was counted between two and nine times. This rearrangement joins TRBV20-1 to TRBJ1-2; 8 bases map to TRBD1. The V gene's germline CDR1 is DFQATT and CDR2 SNEGSKA (reference sequence). The CDR3 sequence is 15 residues long. Trimming at V came to 3 bases and at J to 0 bases, leaving 6 bases not matched to a gene. The CDR3 spells CSASRTGRSNYGYTF. CDR3 sequence (DNA): TGCAGTGCTAGCAGGACAGGGCGGTCTAACTATGGCTACACCTTC.

Notes on this clonotype: Just one base apart from a much larger clone, this may be a read error. V gene TRBV2 combines with J gene TRBJ2-7; TRBD2 agrees at 8 bases. The CDR3 consists of 15 residues. Germline CDR1 SNHLY, CDR2 FYNNEI. V lost 7 bases and J lost 0; bases outside the gene matches: 8. CDR3 DNA sequence: TGTGCCAGCAAGTCTGACGGGGGGGCCTCCTACGAGCAGTACTTC. It yields the protein CASKSDGGASYEQYF. The whole variable domain, remainder taken from reference TRBV2 and TRBJ2-7, is EPEVTQTPSHQVTQMGQEVILRCVPISNHLYFYWYRQILGQKVEFLVSFYNNEISEKSEIFDDQFSVERPDGSNFTLKIRSTKLEDSAMYFCASKSDGGASYEQYFGPGTRLTVT.

With regard to this clonotype: A much larger clone lies one base from this, so it may be a read error. V is TRBV7-2 and J is TRBJ2-7; 9 positions match TRBD2. The CDR3 spans 15 residues. Germline V gene sequence: CDR1 SGHTA, CDR2 FQGNSA. The CDR3 bases are TGTGCCAACAGCGGGGGGAGGGGAGGAGGTTACGAGCAGTACTTC. Its protein is CANSGGRGGGYEQYF.

This clonotype has ten or more counts. V gene TRBV5-4 combines with J gene TRBJ2-3; D is ambiguous. Trimming removed 4 bases at V and 2 bases at J, with 8 bases between. Germline lookup yields CDR1 SGHNT and CDR2 YYREEE (reference sequence). The CDR3 extends over 13 amino acids. The CDR3 loop reads CASSLLNTDTQYF. The DNA for the CDR3 is TGTGCCAGCAGCCTCCTAAACACAGATACGCAGTATTTT.

There are many counts of this clonotype. This chain joins TRBV7-2 and TRBJ2-1; D is perhaps TRBD2 (5 bases). Germline V gives CDR1 SGHTA, CDR2 FQGNSA. V gave up 5 bases and J gave up 15 bases, with 20 bases separating them. The CDR3 totals 13 residues. CDR3 nucleotide sequence: TGTGCCAGCAGCCTAGGACCTCGGAGGACTCTGTTCTTC. Translation: CASSLGPRRTLFF.

The table lists this clonotype with a few counts. The J gene is TRBJ2-7, the V gene TRBV2; no clear D. CDR3 length: 12 residues. V dropped 11 bases and J dropped 0 bases, with 11 bases sitting between them. Germline assignment: CDR1 SNHLY and CDR2 FYNNEI. The chain's CDR3 is CAGGPSSYEQYF. The CDR3 nucleotides are TGTGCCGGCGGACCCAGCTCCTACGAGCAGTACTTC.

This clonotype was seen many times. The genes are TRBV11-2 and TRBJ2-3; D is uncertain. CDR1 is SGHAT, CDR2 FQNNGV, per germline. The CDR3 consists of 16 residues. Trimming stripped 0 bases from V and 1 base from J, with 11 bases between. The CDR3 coding sequence is TGTGCCAGCAGCTTAGATAAGGCGGCCGGCACAGATACGCAGTATTTT. Encoded protein: CASSLDKAAGTDTQYF.

This clonotype was seen ten or more times. The CDR3 sequence is CASSLSPTNTGELFF. The CDR3 DNA reads TGTGCCAGCAGCTTATCGCCTACGAACACCGGGGAGCTGTTTTTT. The genes are TRBV7-3 and TRBJ2-2; D remains unclear. This CDR3 has 15 residues. Between the trimmed V and J ends, which lost 2 bases and 0 bases, there was a span of 7 bases. Germline V gene data show CDR1 as SGHTA and CDR2 as FQGTGA.

The V and J genes are TRBV11-3 and TRBJ1-1, with 10 bases fitting TRBD1. The V and J ends lost 6 bases and 0 bases, in that order; junction bases with no gene match: 7. The germline V gene has CDR1 SGHNT and CDR2 YENEEA. The CDR3 sequence is 16 residues long. Here the CDR3 reads CASSKGGQGMNTEAFF. The CDR3 nucleotides are TGTGCCAGCAGTAAAGGGGGACAGGGGATGAACACTGAAGCTTTCTTT. The complete variable domain, with remaining parts taken from reference TRBV11-3 and TRBJ1-1, reads EAGVVQSPRYKIIEKKQPVAFWCNPISGHNTLYWYLQNLGQGPELLIRYENEEAVDDSQLPKDRFSAERLKGVDSTLKIQPAELGDSAVYLCASSKGGQGMNTEAFFGQGTRLTVV.

The chain joins TRBV2 to TRBJ2-5; the D gene could be TRBD1 or TRBD2 (5 bases each). The germline gives CDR1 SNHLY, CDR2 FYNNEI. V was pared by 6 bases and J by 4 bases, with 12 bases between. The CDR3 totals 13 residues. CDR3 in amino acids: CASSRDRSETQYF. The CDR3 coding sequence is TGTGCCAGCAGCCGGGACCGCTCAGAGACCCAGTACTTC.

There are a few counts of this clonotype. The CDR3 loop reads CASSSQGITDTQYF. The CDR3 DNA follows: TGCGCCAGCAGTTCGCAGGGGATTACAGATACGCAGTATTTT. The V and J genes are TRBV4-1 and TRBJ2-3; D may be TRBD1 (6 bases). This CDR3 has 14 residues. The V end was cut by 6 bases, the J end by 3 bases, with 13 bases between. Germline V gene data show CDR1 as MGHRA and CDR2 as YSYEKL.

A few counts support this clonotype. One end of the junction is discordant with germline, which a read error may explain. V gene TRBV7-7 combines with J gene TRBJ2-5; D unclear. Germline V gene sequence: CDR1 SSHAT, CDR2 FNYEAQ (reference sequence). The CDR3 runs 13 residues. CDR3 sequence: CASSLDDLETQYF. The CDR3 DNA is TGTGCTAGCAGCTTAGACGATCTGGAGACCCAGTACTTC.

The chain uses TRBV29-1 and TRBJ2-7, with TRBD1 matching over 11 bases. With 5 bases clipped from V and 5 bases from J, the junction kept 11 bases outside the gene matches. The CDR3 contains 15 residues. Per the germline V gene, CDR1 is SQVTM and CDR2 is ANQGSEA. The CDR3 reads CSVSRGTGGRDEQYF. Here the CDR3 DNA reads TGCAGCGTTTCCCGCGGGACAGGGGGTCGTGACGAGCAGTACTTC.

The sample holds a few counts of this clonotype. The V gene is TRBV28, the J gene TRBJ2-7; 9 bases match TRBD1. The CDR3 has 14 residues. CDR1 and CDR2 (germline): MDHEN, SYDVKM. V dropped 7 bases and J dropped 3; count of bases not matched to a gene: 7. CDR3 coding DNA: TGTGCCAGCAAACCGGGACAGGGAGGCTACGAGCAGTACTTC. The encoded protein is CASKPGQGGYEQYF.

This chain joins TRBV20-1 and TRBJ2-7; 12 positions match TRBD2. The germline gives CDR1 DFQATT, CDR2 SNEGSKA (reference sequence). This CDR3 has 18 residues. V was clipped by 1 base and J by 1 base; unmatched bases: 11. The CDR3 coding sequence is TGCAGTGCTAGAGCTCGGTACCCGACTAGCGGGAGTTCCTACGAGCAGTACTTC. The encoded protein is CSARARYPTSGSSYEQYF.

The sample holds many counts of this clonotype. This chain uses TRBV7-8 with TRBJ2-1; perhaps TRBD2 as D (6 bases). The CDR3 is 14 amino acids. Germline V gene sequence: CDR1 SGHVS, CDR2 FQNEAQ. Trimming cost V 3 bases and J 6 bases, with 12 bases left between them. The CDR3 bases are TGTGCCAGCAGCTTGGGGGAGGCGAGCAATGAGCAGTTCTTC. Translating it yields CASSLGEASNEQFF.

This clonotype was recorded at least ten times. The V call is TRBV7-8, the J call TRBJ1-5, with no clear D. This CDR3 comprises 15 residues. Per germline, CDR1 SGHVS and CDR2 FQNEAQ. The ends were cut back, 4 bases at V and 6 bases at J, with 16 bases in the middle. CDR3: CASSYVAGLSQPQHF. CDR3 DNA: TGTGCCAGCAGCTATGTGGCGGGATTAAGTCAGCCCCAGCATTTT.